The next 21 T cell receptor beta chains were all read from a single sample in a study of blood T cell repertoires in COVID-19. TCRdb's table, derived via immunoSEQ multiplex PCR, lists solely in-frame clones and lacks some. Of under 400,000 clones in the sample, around 87% are singletons; the top ten hold roughly 10%. Sequenced sample: peripheral blood. These receptors were collected from a woman aged 25 to 39 with COVID-19, enrolled during active disease.

V gene TRBV27 combines with J gene TRBJ2-7; 9 positions match TRBD1. The germline CDR1 and CDR2 sequences are MNHEY and SMNVEV (reference sequence). This CDR3 has 16 residues. With 3 bases clipped from V and 2 bases from J, the junction kept 8 bases outside the gene matches. DNA for the CDR3: TGTGCCAGCAGTTTCCGACAGGGGGACCATACCTACGAGCAGTACTTC. It codes for CASSFRQGDHTYEQYF.

A few counts support this clone. V usage is TRBV5-6 and J usage is TRBJ2-7; TRBD2 agrees at 15 bases. The CDR3 covers 16 residues. J gave up 5 bases and V 4 bases, and 7 bases lay outside the gene matches. CDR1 and CDR2 from the germline V gene are SGHDT and YYEEEE. CDR3 bases: TGTGCCAGCAGCCCACTGGGACTAGCGGGAGGCCACGAGCAGTACTTC. As protein: CASSPLGLAGGHEQYF.

The chain recombines TRBV19 with TRBJ2-5, with 10 bases aligning to TRBD1. V trimming: 1 base; J trimming: 5 bases; junction bases outside the gene matches: 10. The CDR3 totals 17 residues. CDR1 and CDR2 (germline): LNHDA, SQIVND (reference sequence). In nucleotides, the CDR3 is TGTGCCAGTAGTATAGTCCTGGGGTGGACAGGGGGGGAGACCCAGTACTTC. It encodes CASSIVLGWTGGETQYF. Filled out from reference TRBV19 and TRBJ2-5, the complete variable domain reads DGGITQSPKYLFRKEGQNVTLSCEQNLNHDAMYWYRQDPGQGLRLIYYSQIVNDFQKGDIAEGYSVSREKKESFPLTVTSAQKNPTAFYLCASSIVLGWTGGETQYFGPGTRLLVL.

The chain carries TRBV2 and TRBJ1-2; the D is unclear. Deletions cut 5 bases from V and 6 bases from J, with 7 bases between. CDR3 length equals 11 residues. Germline loops: CDR1 SNHLY, CDR2 FYNNEI. The CDR3: CASSYQDGYTF. As DNA, the CDR3 is TGTGCCAGCAGTTATCAGGATGGCTACACCTTC. The full variable domain, rest sourced from reference TRBV2 and TRBJ1-2, is EPEVTQTPSHQVTQMGQEVILRCVPISNHLYFYWYRQILGQKVEFLVSFYNNEISEKSEIFDDQFSVERPDGSNFTLKIRSTKLEDSAMYFCASSYQDGYTFGSGTRLTVV.

The rearrangement links TRBV19 to TRBJ1-3, with D possibly matching TRBD1 (6 bases). The CDR3 totals 15 residues. Trimming took 4 bases from V and 3 from J, leaving 13 bases between them. Looked up from germline, CDR1 is LNHDA and CDR2 is SQIVND (reference sequence). The CDR3 coding sequence is TGTGCCAGTAGTACTGGACAGACATATGGAAACACCATATATTTT. Its protein is CASSTGQTYGNTIYF.

V gene TRBV10-3 combines with J gene TRBJ2-5; 11 bases align to TRBD1. Germline V CDR1 and CDR2: ENHRY, SYGVKD. V trimming: 0 bases; J trimming: 2 bases; junction bases outside the gene matches: 11. The CDR3 spans 19 residues. This CDR3 reads CAISESRTGGVGRQETQYF. CDR3 nucleotides: TGTGCCATCAGTGAGTCGAGGACAGGGGGCGTGGGGAGGCAAGAGACCCAGTACTTC.

The genes are TRBV10-3 and TRBJ2-1; D is ambiguous. With 6 bases removed from V and 10 bases from J, the gap between germline ends came to 22 bases. In germline, CDR1 is ENHRY, CDR2 SYGVKD. This CDR3 comprises 15 residues. The CDR3: CAIRRGSEANGEQFF. The CDR3 DNA reads as TGTGCCATCAGGAGAGGCAGTGAAGCCAATGGGGAGCAGTTCTTC.

This sequence joins TRBV5-1 and TRBJ2-1; 7 positions agree with TRBD2. CDR1 SGHRS and CDR2 YFSETQ come from the germline V gene. The CDR3 is 14 amino acids. Trimming took 3 bases from V and 1 from J; bases not matched to a gene: 1. The CDR3 is CASSSLASYNEQFF. CDR3 sequence (DNA): TGCGCCAGCAGCTCACTAGCGTCCTACAATGAGCAGTTCTTC.

The J gene is TRBJ2-7, the V gene TRBV18; D might be TRBD2 (6 bases). The V gene's germline CDR1 is KGHSH and CDR2 LQKENI. The CDR3 is 12 amino acids. Deletions cut 6 bases from V and 7 bases from J, with 13 bases between. CDR3 coding DNA: TGTGCCAGCTCCCCGACTAGGGAGGAGCAGTACTTC. Translation gives CASSPTREEQYF. Together with reference TRBV18 and TRBJ2-7, the CDR3 gives the full variable domain: NAGVMQNPRHLVRRRGQEARLRCSPMKGHSHVYWYRQLPEEGLKFMVYLQKENIIDESGMPKERFSAEFPKEGPSILRIQQVVRGDSAAYFCASSPTREEQYFGPGTRLTVT.

The chain couples TRBV1 to TRBJ2-7; the table calls TRBD2, which could not be checked here. TRBV1 is flagged as a pseudogene. This CDR3 is 16 amino acids long. The CDR3 coding sequence is TGCACCAGCAGCCAAGGAGGCGGGAGGGCCACCTACGAGCAGTACTTC. Translating it yields CTSSQGGGRATYEQYF.

The CDR3 bases are TGTGCCAGCAGTGACGGGGGGATCGGTGAAAAACTGTTTTTT. Its protein product is CASSDGGIGEKLFF. The V call is TRBV2, the J call TRBJ1-4, with a tentative D call TRBD1 (5 bases). Germline V gives CDR1 SNHLY, CDR2 FYNNEI. The ends were cut back, 3 bases at V and 7 bases at J, with 12 bases in the middle. The CDR3 is made up of 14 amino acids.

This chain uses TRBV9 with TRBJ2-2, with D maybe TRBD2 (6 bases). CDR1 SGDLS and CDR2 YYNGEE come from the germline V gene. The CDR3 sequence is 16 residues long. Trimming stripped 0 bases from V and 4 bases from J, with 13 bases between. This CDR3 reads CASSVDPGLPTGELFF. DNA of the CDR3: TGTGCCAGCAGCGTAGATCCGGGACTCCCCACCGGGGAGCTGTTTTTT.

This rearrangement joins TRBV9 to TRBJ2-3; D is undetermined. Trimming removed 1 base from V and 6 bases from J, with 12 bases in between. The CDR3 totals 14 residues. CDR1 and CDR2 from the germline V gene are SGDLS and YYNGEE. The CDR3 loop is CASSVRLAVDTQYF. CDR3 DNA: TGTGCCAGCAGCGTACGATTGGCCGTGGATACGCAGTATTTT. Looking up the rest from reference TRBV9 and TRBJ2-3 gives the full variable domain: DSGVTQTPKHLITATGQRVTLRCSPRSGDLSVYWYQQSLDQGLQFLIQYYNGEERAKGNILERFSAQQFPDLHSELNLSSLELGDSALYFCASSVRLAVDTQYFGPGTRLTVL.

The chain is built from TRBV7-3 and TRBJ2-2; a possible D gene is TRBD2 (6 bases). V shed 5 bases and J shed 5 bases, with 15 bases lying between them. The germline V gene encodes CDR1 SGHTA and CDR2 FQGTGA. The CDR3 runs 15 residues. CDR3 sequence (DNA): TGTGCCAGCAGCCGGCCCGGGACTGGGACCGGGGAGCTGTTTTTT. This encodes CASSRPGTGTGELFF.

The chain recombines TRBV7-6 with TRBJ2-5; no clear D gene. CDR3 length: 15 amino acids. In germline, CDR1 is SGHVS, CDR2 FNYEAQ. Trimming left V 5 bases short and J 1 base short, with 14 bases between. CDR3 region: CASSPYPVPQETQYF. Here the CDR3 DNA reads TGTGCCAGCAGCCCCTATCCTGTACCCCAAGAGACCCAGTACTTC.

V and J are TRBV25-1 and TRBJ2-5; TRBD2 aligns across 11 bases. This CDR3 is built from 16 residues. CDR1 and CDR2 from the germline V gene are MGHDK and SYGVNS. V shed 1 base and J 5 bases; nucleotides not matched to a gene: 6. CDR3: CASSEWGSGRGETQYF. The CDR3 DNA follows: TGTGCCAGCAGTGAATGGGGTAGCGGGAGGGGGGAGACCCAGTACTTC.

The V call is TRBV6-6, the J call TRBJ2-7; possibly TRBD2 for D (5 bases). The germline V gene has CDR1 MNHNY and CDR2 SVGAGI (reference sequence). V was pared by 0 bases and J by 0 bases, with 6 bases between. The CDR3 is 14 residues long. The CDR3 protein is CASSYSTNSYEQYF. Here the CDR3 DNA reads TGTGCCAGCAGTTACTCGACTAACTCCTACGAGCAGTACTTC.

This chain joins TRBV19 and TRBJ2-1; no firm D call. This CDR3 contains 13 residues. Germline V gene lookup returns CDR1 LNHDA and CDR2 SQIVND (reference sequence). Trimming removed 5 bases at V and 8 bases at J, with 13 bases between. The CDR3, as DNA: TGTGCCAGTAGTCCCAGCGCCCCGGATGAGCAGTTCTTC. Translating it yields CASSPSAPDEQFF.

The J gene is TRBJ2-1, the V gene TRBV5-1; D might be TRBD1 (6 bases). The CDR3 extends over 15 amino acids. The V end was cut by 3 bases, the J end by 6 bases, with 16 bases between. The V gene's germline CDR1 is SGHRS and CDR2 YFSETQ. The CDR3 DNA reads TGCGCCAGCAGCTGGGCAGGGGCTGGTGGCAATGAGCAGTTCTTC. Translating gives CASSWAGAGGNEQFF.

The chain uses TRBV9 and TRBJ2-2, with D possibly being TRBD2 (5 bases). V lost 3 bases and J lost 5, with 11 bases in between. Per the germline V gene, CDR1 is SGDLS and CDR2 is YYNGEE. CDR3 length: 14 amino acids. The chain's CDR3 is CASSAQLATGELFF. CDR3 DNA: TGTGCCAGCAGCGCGCAATTAGCGACCGGGGAGCTGTTTTTT.

Of note for this clone: This sample also contains other DNA sequences that code for the same CDR3. V is TRBV6-5 and J is TRBJ1-5, with 7 positions matching TRBD1. The V segment lost 5 bases and the J segment 6 bases; nucleotides outside the gene matches: 4. The germline V gene has CDR1 MNHEY and CDR2 SVGAGI. This CDR3 comprises 13 residues. CDR3 bases: TGTGCCAGCAGTCCCGACAGGGCTCAGCCCCAGCATTTT. Protein product: CASSPDRAQPQHF.